These 10 T cell receptor beta chains were sequenced from one sample in a study of control samples from healthy donors and cancer patients. The method was immunoSEQ multiplex PCR; TCRdb's version includes in-frame clones alone and lacks a portion of them. The sample consists of about 75,000 clones, roughly 82% of them appearing once. The specimen was blood. Receptors originate from a man in his fifties in good health.

This clone was counted a single time. The V and J genes are TRBV27 and TRBJ2-7; 7 bases fit TRBD2. Trimming cost V 5 bases and J 3 bases; bases outside gene matches: 7. Germline-derived CDR1 and CDR2 are MNHEY and SMNVEV (reference sequence). The CDR3 is 14 amino acids. CDR3 sequence reads: CASSIASGFYEQYF. The CDR3 DNA reads TGTGCCAGCAGTATCGCTAGCGGATTCTACGAGCAGTACTTC.

The V gene is TRBV7-3, the J gene TRBJ1-5, with D tentatively TRBD1 (5 bases). With 2 bases removed from V and 7 bases from J, the gap between germline ends came to 15 bases. Germline lookup yields CDR1 SGHTA and CDR2 FQGTGA. CDR3 length equals 15 residues. DNA for the CDR3: TGTGCCAGCAGCTTATGGGCAGGGATTTTGCAGCCCCAGCATTTT. This codes for CASSLWAGILQPQHF.

This clone is a singleton in its sample. This chain uses TRBV7-2 with TRBJ2-1, with a possible D match to TRBD1 (6 bases). CDR1 is SGHTA, CDR2 FQGNSA, per germline. The V gene lost 1 base and the J gene lost 3 bases, with 13 bases spanning the gap. The length of the CDR3 is 16 residues. Here the CDR3 reads CASSLGQAPLYNEQFF. The CDR3 DNA reads as TGTGCCAGCAGCTTAGGACAGGCCCCCCTCTACAATGAGCAGTTCTTC. Filled out from reference TRBV7-2 and TRBJ2-1, the complete variable domain reads GAGVSQSPSNKVTEKGKDVELRCDPISGHTALYWYRQSLGQGLEFLIYFQGNSAPDKSGLPSDRFSAERTGGSVSTLTIQRTQQEDSAVYLCASSLGQAPLYNEQFFGPGTRLTVL.

V is TRBV7-2 and J is TRBJ1-5, with 10 positions matching TRBD1. The CDR3 is 16 amino acids. Trimming at V came to 5 bases and at J to 7 bases, leaving 11 bases not matched to a gene. Germline CDR1 is SGHTA and CDR2 is FQGNSA. CDR3 sequence (DNA): TGTGCCAGCAGCGTCGACGGGACAGGGGTTCGGCAGCCCCAGCATTTT. It encodes CASSVDGTGVRQPQHF.

This clone was observed a few times. The V call is TRBV19, the J call TRBJ1-5; D uncertain. Germline V gene data show CDR1 as LNHDA and CDR2 as SQIVND (reference sequence). Trimming cost V 7 bases and J 1 base, with 5 bases left between them. This CDR3 is built from 12 residues. The CDR3 region has the DNA TGTGCCAGTATTCAGAGCAATCAGCCCCAGCATTTT. Translating gives CASIQSNQPQHF.

J is TRBJ1-2 and V is TRBV5-6, with D unclear. Germline V gene lookup returns CDR1 SGHDT and CDR2 YYEEEE. The V end lost 4 bases, the J end lost 4 bases, and 14 bases lay between the germline ends. There are 14 residues in the CDR3. CDR3 DNA: TGTGCCAGCAGCCGCAGACCGGTGGGCTATGGCTACACCTTC. It codes for CASSRRPVGYGYTF.

This clone was counted only a few times. This chain joins TRBV7-9 and TRBJ2-7; D call uncertain. Trimming took 2 bases from V and 4 from J, leaving 6 bases between them. CDR3 length: 12 residues. The germline CDR1 and CDR2 sequences are SEHNR and FQNEAQ (reference sequence). DNA of the CDR3: TGTGCCAGCAGCTTACACGAGTACGAGCAGTACTTC. This sequence encodes CASSLHEYEQYF. The full variable domain, in which reference TRBV7-9 and TRBJ2-7 provide the parts outside the CDR3, is DTGVSQNPRHKITKRGQNVTFRCDPISEHNRLYWYRQTLGQGPEFLTYFQNEAQLEKSRLLSDRFSAERPKGSFSTLEIQRTEQGDSAMYLCASSLHEYEQYFGPGTRLTVT.

V usage is TRBV15 and J usage is TRBJ2-5, with D perhaps matching TRBD2 (5 bases). The CDR3 contains 14 residues. Trimming cost V 1 base and J 5 bases, with 11 bases left between them. Germline V lookup: CDR1 LNHNV, CDR2 YYDKDF (reference sequence). The CDR3 reads CATSRVGGGETQYF. As DNA, the CDR3 is TGTGCCACCAGCAGAGTCGGAGGCGGGGAGACCCAGTACTTC.

The V and J genes are TRBV7-2 and TRBJ1-6, with D hard to call. The germline gives CDR1 SGHTA, CDR2 FQGNSA. The V and J ends lost 0 bases and 9 bases respectively, with 6 bases between them. This CDR3 spans 13 amino acids. The CDR3 reads CASSLAAFSPLHF. The DNA of the CDR3 is TGTGCCAGCAGCTTAGCGGCGTTTTCACCCCTCCACTTT.

V is TRBV7-8 and J is TRBJ2-7; D may match TRBD1 or TRBD2 (6 bases each). The CDR3 sequence is 17 residues long. Germline CDR1 is SGHVS and CDR2 is FQNEAQ. V lost 1 base to trimming and J lost 2 bases, with 18 bases between them. For the CDR3, the DNA is TGTGCCAGCAGCTTAGGCAGAATGGGGGGCCCCGCCTACGAGCAGTACTTC. Translated, it gives CASSLGRMGGPAYEQYF.